At least ten counts were recorded for the clone carrying this T cell receptor beta chain. The sample is drawn from a study of metastatic and nonmetastatic thyroid tumors. Germline lookup yields CDR1 DFQATT and CDR2 SNEGSKA (reference sequence). The V segment lost 3 bases and the J segment 4 bases; nucleotides outside the gene matches: 6. The CDR3 is 13 residues long. None of the patients had undergone any treatment ahead of thyroid surgery. Via MiXCR, TCRdb re-called the PCR reads. This sample has 20,000 to 25,000 clones, with 15% to 19% found just once. The receptor was derived from a female donor with papillary thyroid cancer or a benign thyroid nodule (not recorded which). Some clones in this sample may be carry-over from other donors' samples. The specimen sequenced was blood. This chain uses TRBV20-1 with TRBJ2-7; TRBD1 matches 7 bases. CDR3 DNA sequence: TGCAGTGCTAGTTCCGGGACAGTGTACGAGCAGTACTTC. Translated: CSASSGTVYEQYF.